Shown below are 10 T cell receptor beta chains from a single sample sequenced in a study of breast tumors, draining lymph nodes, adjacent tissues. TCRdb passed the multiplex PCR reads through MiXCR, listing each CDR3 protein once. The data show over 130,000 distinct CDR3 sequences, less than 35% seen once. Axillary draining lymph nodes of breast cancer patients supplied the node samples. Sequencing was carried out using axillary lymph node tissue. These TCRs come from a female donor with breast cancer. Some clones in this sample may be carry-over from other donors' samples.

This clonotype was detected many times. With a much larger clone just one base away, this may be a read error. The CDR3 reads CASSPWTAAEQYF. The CDR3, as DNA: TGTGCCAGCAGCCCATGGACAGCGGCCGAGCAGTACTTC. The chain joins TRBV5-8 to TRBJ2-7; D may be TRBD1 (6 bases). V lost 4 bases, J lost 6 bases, and 14 bases lay in between. The CDR3 extends over 13 amino acids. Germline values: CDR1 SGHTS, CDR2 YDEGEE.

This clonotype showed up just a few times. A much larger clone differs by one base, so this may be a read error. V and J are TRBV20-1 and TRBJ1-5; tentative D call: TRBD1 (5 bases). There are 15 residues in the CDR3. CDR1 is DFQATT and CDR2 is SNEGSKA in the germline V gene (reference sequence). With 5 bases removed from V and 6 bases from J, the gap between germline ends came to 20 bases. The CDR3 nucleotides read TGCAGTGCTCCCCTCCCTGGGGGTCGCACTCAGCCCCAGCATTTT. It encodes CSAPLPGGRTQPQHF.

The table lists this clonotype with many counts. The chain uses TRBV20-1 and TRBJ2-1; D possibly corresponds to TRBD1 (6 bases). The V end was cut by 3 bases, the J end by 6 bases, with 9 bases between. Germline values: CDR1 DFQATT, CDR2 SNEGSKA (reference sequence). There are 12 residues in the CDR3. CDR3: CSARDRFNEQFF. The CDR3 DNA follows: TGCAGTGCTAGGGACAGATTCAATGAGCAGTTCTTC.

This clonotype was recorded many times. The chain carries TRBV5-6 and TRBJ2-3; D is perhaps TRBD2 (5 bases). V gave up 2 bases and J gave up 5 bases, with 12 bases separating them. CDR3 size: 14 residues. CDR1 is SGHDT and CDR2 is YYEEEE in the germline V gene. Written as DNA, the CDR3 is TGTGCCAGCAGCTTCGGAAGGAGGTTAGATACGCAGTATTTT. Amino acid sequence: CASSFGRRLDTQYF.

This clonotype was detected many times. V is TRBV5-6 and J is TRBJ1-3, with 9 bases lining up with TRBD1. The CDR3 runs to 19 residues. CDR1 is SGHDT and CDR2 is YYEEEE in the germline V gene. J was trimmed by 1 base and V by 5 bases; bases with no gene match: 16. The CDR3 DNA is TGTGCCAGCAGACCACAGGGGGCCCAACACCCAGAGTCTGGAAACACCATATATTTT. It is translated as CASRPQGAQHPESGNTIYF. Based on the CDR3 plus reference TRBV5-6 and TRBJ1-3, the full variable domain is DAGVTQSPTHLIKTRGQQVTLRCSPKSGHDTVSWYQQALGQGPQFIFQYYEEEERQRGNFPDRFSGHQFPNYSSELNVNALLLGDSALYLCASRPQGAQHPESGNTIYFGEGSWLTVV.

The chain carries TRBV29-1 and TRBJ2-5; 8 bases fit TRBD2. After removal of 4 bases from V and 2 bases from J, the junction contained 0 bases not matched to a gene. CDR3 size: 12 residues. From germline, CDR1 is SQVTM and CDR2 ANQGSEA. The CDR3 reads CSVAGGQETQYF. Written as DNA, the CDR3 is TGCAGCGTTGCGGGGGGGCAAGAGACCCAGTACTTC.

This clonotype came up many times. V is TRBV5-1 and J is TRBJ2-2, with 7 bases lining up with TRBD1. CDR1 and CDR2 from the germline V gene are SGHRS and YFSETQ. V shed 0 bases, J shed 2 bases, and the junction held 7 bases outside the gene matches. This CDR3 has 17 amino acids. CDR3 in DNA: TGCGCCAGCAGCTTGGGACAGGGCCCACCTAACACCGGGGAGCTGTTTTTT. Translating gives CASSLGQGPPNTGELFF.

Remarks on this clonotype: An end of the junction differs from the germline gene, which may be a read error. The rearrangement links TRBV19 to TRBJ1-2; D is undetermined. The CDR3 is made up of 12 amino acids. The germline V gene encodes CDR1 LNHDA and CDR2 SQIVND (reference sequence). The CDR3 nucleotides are TGTGCCAGTAGTATTAACCGTCTTGGCCACACCTTC. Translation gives CASSINRLGHTF.

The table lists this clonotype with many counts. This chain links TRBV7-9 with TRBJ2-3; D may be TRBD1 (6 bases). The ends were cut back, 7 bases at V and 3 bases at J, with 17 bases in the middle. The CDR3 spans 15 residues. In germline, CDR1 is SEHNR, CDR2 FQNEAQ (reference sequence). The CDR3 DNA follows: TGTGCCAGCAAGGCTACAGGGCTTCGGACAGATACGCAGTATTTT. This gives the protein CASKATGLRTDTQYF. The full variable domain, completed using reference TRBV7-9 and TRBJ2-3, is DTGVSQNPRHKITKRGQNVTFRCDPISEHNRLYWYRQTLGQGPEFLTYFQNEAQLEKSRLLSDRFSAERPKGSFSTLEIQRTEQGDSAMYLCASKATGLRTDTQYFGPGTRLTVL.

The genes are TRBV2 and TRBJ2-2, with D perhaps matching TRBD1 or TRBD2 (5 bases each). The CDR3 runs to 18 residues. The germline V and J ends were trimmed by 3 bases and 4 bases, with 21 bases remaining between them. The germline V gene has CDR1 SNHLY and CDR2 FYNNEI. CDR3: CASSELEGMQGRTGELFF. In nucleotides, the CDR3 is TGTGCCAGCAGTGAGCTTGAGGGCATGCAGGGACGCACCGGGGAGCTGTTTTTT.